This T cell receptor (beta chain) was captured by sequencing in a study of human T cells and chemical hapten exposure (dated by TCRdb to about 2021). About the full investigation: For sensitization, 2% DPC in acetone was applied to a 2 cm by 2 cm area of upper inner arm skin. Patients additionally received weekly therapeutic DPC doses to the scalp throughout the approximately 25-week study period. Patch tests used Finn chambers with 0.01% DPC on the upper back, scored after 6 days by International Contact Dermatitis Research Group standards. The patient cohort, mostly female, included alopecia areata with under or over 50% scalp involvement, alopecia totalis and alopecia universalis. Libraries were pooled for sequencing, and per-sample TCR yields varied mainly because of small differences in library volumes within the pool. In alopecia patients, the study followed how the peripheral blood TCR repertoire changed in vivo over primary and secondary sensitization to diphenylcyclopropenone (DPC), a hapten. Blood samples were taken from patients before sensitization (week 0) and at 2, 6 and about 24 weeks after DPC sensitization. Some 29 alopecia patients gave blood for TCR sequencing at one to four time points (pre-sensitization, 2, 6 and 24 weeks).

This clonotype has just a few counts. Its cognate antigen has yet to be identified. It has no much larger one-base neighbor in the sample; base qualities were not kept. Taken with the paper, the label for time point translates to: pre-sensitization, week 0. This specimen's treatment or condition label, interpreted: therapeutic diphenylcyclopropenone sensitization with weekly scalp DPC. At every patch-test visit, the blood draw took place before the patch test was put on. Eligible patients were aged 18 to 70, diagnosed with alopecia, deemed suitable for DPC therapy, and excluded if pregnant. Total RNA was isolated from unfractionated whole blood collected in Tempus Blood RNA tubes. General findings and caveats noted by the study authors: Patch test score was positively correlated with the number of PT1 expanded TCRs, with significance at thresholds 8, 16 and 32 but not at 4. Because every patient had alopecia, a presumed autoimmune disease, the patients' immune response might differ from that of healthy individuals. Significantly more large CDR3 similarity clusters were formed by expanded TCRs than by pre-sensitization or healthy control sets, consistent with antigen-driven responses. DPC sensitization did not change how many TCRs were above 1 in 1000 frequency, and no evidence was found of alterations in global repertoire structure. After repeated subsampling, the strength of the expansion versus patch-test correlation and the threshold at which it became significant changed.

The trim is 4 bases for V and 2 bases for J, with a gap of 9 bases between the germline ends. Taken from cysteine to phenylalanine, the CDR3 has 14 residues. Only CDR3 DNA is held: 42 bases, read in frame from base 1. The receptor library was made with RACE. Sequencing instrument: NextSeq 500. Library preparation attached unique molecular identifiers to individual cDNA molecules for quantitative, reproducible TCR counting. Each blood RNA sample was used to sequence both TCR alpha and TCR beta chains. Turning to the authors' computational methods: Samples had a median of about 90,000 TCRs, with a range from 23,224 to 690,600. The Decombinator software suite was used to annotate the V, J and CDR3 of the TCR reads. For the PS versus PT1 abundance plots, all samples were subsampled to the same number of TCRs (28,000). Expanded TCRs were defined as absent before sensitization and observed at least eight times at the 2-week time point. TCRdb reran the public reads through fastp at Q25 and MiXCR, keeping productive beta chains. Rows are unified per CDR3 protein, each entry keeping the most common DNA and genes. TCRdb, not the authors, supplied the V and J calls. In all, the sample holds roughly 38,000 distinct CDR3 sequences, and 9.5% to 15% of those were seen once. The ten top clones hold 5.7% of the sample.

The sequence is built from TRBV12-3 or TRBV12-4 and TRBJ2-1; the D gene remains uncertain. This receptor was taken from a woman aged 25 to 39 with alopecia areata. Some clones in this sample may be carry-over from other donors' samples. This specimen was whole blood, taken in connection with sensitization to the hapten diphenylcyclopropenone (DPC). The DNA sequence is given as TGTGCCAGCAGTTCCACGCGTACCTACAATGAGCAGTTCTTC. Its translation is CASSSTRTYNEQFF.